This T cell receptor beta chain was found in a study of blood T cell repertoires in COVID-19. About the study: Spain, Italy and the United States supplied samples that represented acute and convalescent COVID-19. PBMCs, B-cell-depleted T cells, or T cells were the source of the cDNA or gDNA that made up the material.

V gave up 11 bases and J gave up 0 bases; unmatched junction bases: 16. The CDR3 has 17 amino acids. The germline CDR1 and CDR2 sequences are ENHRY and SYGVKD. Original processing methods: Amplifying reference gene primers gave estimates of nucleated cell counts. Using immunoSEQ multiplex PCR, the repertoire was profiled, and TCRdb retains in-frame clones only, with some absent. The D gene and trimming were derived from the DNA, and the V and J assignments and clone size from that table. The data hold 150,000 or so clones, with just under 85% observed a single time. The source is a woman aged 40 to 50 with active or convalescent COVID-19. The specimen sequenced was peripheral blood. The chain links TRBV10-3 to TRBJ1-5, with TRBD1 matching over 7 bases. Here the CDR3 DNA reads TGTGCCGCAAGTTCACAGGGGCGGAGGGGTAGCAATCAGCCCCAGCATTTT. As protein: CAASSQGRRGSNQPQHF.